The clone carrying this T cell receptor beta chain has more than one count but fewer than ten. The time point here: newly diagnosed GD, antithyroid drugs for less than 3 months. PBMC RNA was the source of the TCR library. The CDR3 runs to 16 residues. CDR1 SGHTA and CDR2 FQGNSA come from the germline V gene. Germline trimming cut 2 bases from V and 5 bases from J; bases unmatched to any gene: 9. These data originate in a study of regulatory T cells in long-lasting Graves disease. For TCR beta, libraries came from iRepertoire HTBI primers and Arm-PCR of CDR3 regions. A single record per CDR3 protein comes from TCRdb applying MiXCR to the multiplex PCR reads. The table has 620,000 or so distinct CDR3 sequences, 15% to 20% seen once. The sample was also reused in another study, on T cells in Graves' hyperthyroidism and ophthalmopathy. That paper states: Most thyroid clonotypes expanded above 0.001 were also detected in blood.

The chain links TRBV7-2 to TRBJ2-5, with 9 bases matching TRBD1. This sequence originates from a woman under 40 with Graves disease. Sequencing used peripheral blood mononuclear cells (PBMCs), obtained at new diagnosis, from a patient treated with antithyroid drugs. The CDR3: CASSLSSFGQGETQYF. CDR3 coding DNA: TGTGCCAGCAGCTTATCTTCGTTTGGACAGGGGGAGACCCAGTACTTC. Full variable domain (remainder filled in from reference TRBV7-2 and TRBJ2-5): GAGVSQSPSNKVTEKGKDVELRCDPISGHTALYWYRQSLGQGLEFLIYFQGNSAPDKSGLPSDRFSAERTGGSVSTLTIQRTQQEDSAVYLCASSLSSFGQGETQYFGPGTRLLVL.